The 24 T cell receptor beta chains below come from one sample, sequenced in a study of glioma-infiltrating T cells after dendritic cell vaccination. TCRdb's table, derived via immunoSEQ multiplex PCR, lists solely in-frame clones and lacks some. The sample has 100,000 or so clones, around 89% seen once. The time point denotes: after dendritic cell vaccination, including at tumor progression/relapse. Source: blood, taken after dendritic cell vaccination. Receptors were obtained from a human donor with glioblastoma.

The chain recombines TRBV11-3 with TRBJ2-3, with D tentatively TRBD2 (5 bases). The germline CDR1 and CDR2 sequences are SGHNT and YENEEA. Trimming took off 0 bases at V and 1 base at J, with 5 bases between the two ends. This CDR3 comprises 14 residues. CDR3 sequence reads: CASSLEAGTDTQYF. CDR3 bases: TGTGCCAGCAGCTTAGAAGCGGGCACAGATACGCAGTATTTT.

V usage is TRBV11-3 and J usage is TRBJ2-1; 9 bases fit TRBD1. The CDR3 is 16 amino acids. The V segment lost 4 bases and the J segment 8 bases; nucleotides outside the gene matches: 12. Germline CDR1 reads SGHNT; CDR2 reads YENEEA. The CDR3, as DNA: TGTGCCAGCAGCTCCAGACCGGGACAGGGTACTGATGAGCAGTTCTTC. It yields the protein CASSSRPGQGTDEQFF. Supplemented by reference TRBV11-3 and TRBJ2-1, the full variable domain reads EAGVVQSPRYKIIEKKQPVAFWCNPISGHNTLYWYLQNLGQGPELLIRYENEEAVDDSQLPKDRFSAERLKGVDSTLKIQPAELGDSAVYLCASSSRPGQGTDEQFFGPGTRLTVL.

V and J are TRBV18 and TRBJ1-4; the D gene is possibly TRBD1 (5 bases). The germline gives CDR1 KGHSH, CDR2 LQKENI. V was trimmed by 1 base and J by 8 bases, leaving 14 bases between them. CDR3 length: 15 amino acids. The chain's CDR3 is CASSPRGVIEEKLFF. The CDR3 DNA reads as TGTGCCAGCTCACCACGGGGGGTGATAGAGGAAAAACTGTTTTTT.

This chain links TRBV5-1 with TRBJ1-2, with 8 positions matching TRBD1. This CDR3 is 13 amino acids long. Trimming removed 3 bases from V and 7 bases from J; junction bases left unmatched: 5. Per the germline V gene, CDR1 is SGHRS and CDR2 is YFSETQ. CDR3 DNA: TGCGCCAGCAGCTCGGACAGGGTGTCTGGCTACACCTTC. This sequence encodes CASSSDRVSGYTF.

This clone was seen just once. The rearrangement links TRBV25-1 to TRBJ2-5; maybe TRBD1 (5 bases). Deletions cut 7 bases from V and 5 bases from J, with 17 bases between. In germline, CDR1 is MGHDK, CDR2 SYGVNS. The CDR3 runs 14 residues. The CDR3 bases are TGTGCCAGCACAGACAGCCTCCTTGGGGAGACCCAGTACTTC. It encodes CASTDSLLGETQYF. The complete variable domain, with remaining parts taken from reference TRBV25-1 and TRBJ2-5, reads EADIYQTPRYLVIGTGKKITLECSQTMGHDKMYWYQQDPGMELHLIHYSYGVNSTEKGDLSSESTVSRIRTEHFPLTLESARPSHTSQYLCASTDSLLGETQYFGPGTRLLVL.

V and J are TRBV11-3 and TRBJ2-7; 8 bases map to TRBD1. Germline CDR1 is SGHNT and CDR2 is YENEEA. The CDR3 has 16 amino acids. Germline trimming cut 5 bases from V and 0 bases from J; bases unmatched to any gene: 9. CDR3 region: CASSRRTGTSSYEQYF. In DNA form, the CDR3 reads TGTGCCAGCAGCCGGAGGACAGGGACCAGCTCCTACGAGCAGTACTTC.

This chain uses TRBV5-6 with TRBJ2-6, with D uncertain. The V end lost 3 bases, the J end lost 5 bases, and 9 bases lay between the germline ends. Germline loops: CDR1 SGHDT, CDR2 YYEEEE. The CDR3 has 14 amino acids. The CDR3 loop is CASSSSLRANVLTF. The CDR3 DNA follows: TGTGCCAGCAGCTCGAGTTTAAGGGCCAACGTCCTGACTTTC.

The J gene is TRBJ1-2, the V gene TRBV30; TRBD1 aligns across 7 bases. Germline V gives CDR1 GTSNPN, CDR2 SVGIG (reference sequence). The ends lost 0 bases at V and 8 bases at J; junction bases unmatched: 6. CDR3 length equals 13 residues. DNA for the CDR3: TGTGCCTGGAGTGTAAATAGGGGGCGAGGCTACACCTTC. Its translation is CAWSVNRGRGYTF. Full variable domain (outside the CDR3, taken from reference TRBV30 and TRBJ1-2): SQTIHQWPATLVQPVGSPLSLECTVEGTSNPNLYWYRQAAGRGLQLLFYSVGIGQISSEVPQNLSASRPQDRQFILSSKKLLLSDSGFYLCAWSVNRGRGYTFGSGTRLTVV.

The chain couples TRBV6-5 to TRBJ2-7; D is undetermined. V was cut by 5 bases and J by 0 bases, with 5 bases left in between. The CDR3 covers 12 residues. Germline CDR1 is MNHEY and CDR2 is SVGAGI. CDR3 in DNA: TGTGCCAGCAGTCGTTCCTCCTACGAGCAGTACTTC. This gives the protein CASSRSSYEQYF.

This rearrangement joins TRBV5-4 to TRBJ2-6; D possibly corresponds to TRBD1 (5 bases). The germline V and J ends were trimmed by 4 bases and 2 bases, with 10 bases remaining between them. The germline V gene has CDR1 SGHNT and CDR2 YYREEE (reference sequence). The CDR3 consists of 15 residues. The CDR3 region has the DNA TGTGCCAGCAGCGTGCAGGGTGCTGGGGCCAACGTCCTGACTTTC. Translated: CASSVQGAGANVLTF.

This chain joins TRBV18 and TRBJ2-7; TRBD1 might be the D (5 bases). The length of the CDR3 is 12 residues. V dropped 5 bases and J dropped 2 bases, with 7 bases sitting between them. Per the germline V gene, CDR1 is KGHSH and CDR2 is LQKENI. The CDR3 DNA is TGTGCCAGCTCAACGGACACCTACGAGCAGTACTTC. Amino acid sequence: CASSTDTYEQYF.

The rearrangement links TRBV5-1 to TRBJ2-3; the match to TRBD2 covers 7 bases. Per the germline V gene, CDR1 is SGHRS and CDR2 is YFSETQ. After removal of 5 bases from V and 2 bases from J, the junction contained 5 bases not matched to a gene. The CDR3 spans 14 residues. CDR3 loop: CASRPSGSTDTQYF. The CDR3, as DNA: TGCGCCAGCAGGCCTAGCGGATCCACAGATACGCAGTATTTT. Full variable domain (remainder filled in from reference TRBV5-1 and TRBJ2-3): KAGVTQTPRYLIKTRGQQVTLSCSPISGHRSVSWYQQTPGQGLQFLFEYFSETQRNKGNFPGRFSGRQFSNSRSEMNVSTLELGDSALYLCASRPSGSTDTQYFGPGTRLTVL.

The V gene is TRBV5-5, the J gene TRBJ1-5; the match to TRBD1 covers 10 bases. Germline CDR1 SGHKS, CDR2 YYEKEE (reference sequence). The CDR3 sequence is 14 residues long. V dropped 3 bases and J dropped 7; count of bases not matched to a gene: 4. The CDR3 is CASSSGQGVQPQHF. The CDR3 DNA sequence: TGTGCCAGCAGCTCCGGACAGGGGGTACAGCCCCAGCATTTT.

The rearrangement joins TRBV4-2 to TRBJ1-1; no clear D gene. Germline CDR1 reads LGHNA; CDR2 reads YNFKEQ. This CDR3 contains 15 residues. Trimming cost V 0 bases and J 0 bases, with 8 bases left between them. CDR3: CASSQDGSMNTEAFF. The CDR3 nucleotides read TGTGCCAGCAGCCAAGATGGGAGCATGAACACTGAAGCTTTCTTT.

This clone came up once. The chain is built from TRBV14 and TRBJ1-1, with TRBD1 identical over 7 bases. The V gene end was trimmed by 0 bases and the J gene end by 5 bases; junction bases not matched to a gene: 6. The CDR3 is 15 residues long. Germline CDR1 reads SGHDN; CDR2 reads FVKESK. This CDR3 is CASSQEGRGDTEAFF. The CDR3 DNA sequence: TGTGCCAGCAGCCAAGAAGGCAGGGGGGATACTGAAGCTTTCTTT.

The rearrangement links TRBV19 to TRBJ2-3; 9 bases line up with TRBD2. Germline V gene data show CDR1 as LNHDA and CDR2 as SQIVND (reference sequence). The V gene end was trimmed by 5 bases and the J gene end by 5 bases; junction bases not matched to a gene: 14. The CDR3 runs 17 residues. In DNA, the CDR3 is TGTGCCAGTAGTGCCCGACTAGCGGAAATAACACAAGATACGCAGTATTTT. This translates into CASSARLAEITQDTQYF.

The rearrangement links TRBV6-5 to TRBJ2-1; D possibly corresponds to TRBD2 (6 bases). This CDR3 has 15 residues. Between the trimmed V and J ends, which lost 6 bases and 6 bases, there was a span of 18 bases. CDR1 and CDR2 from the germline V gene are MNHEY and SVGAGI. CDR3 loop: CASRLAPQVGNEQFF. The CDR3 nucleotides are TGTGCCAGCAGGCTAGCGCCCCAGGTTGGCAATGAGCAGTTCTTC.

This rearrangement joins TRBV18 to TRBJ2-1; 9 nucleotides agree with TRBD1. This CDR3 is built from 16 residues. In germline, CDR1 is KGHSH, CDR2 LQKENI. Trimming removed 3 bases from V and 4 bases from J; junction bases left unmatched: 7. The CDR3 here is CASSPIWGQGYNEQFF. The CDR3 DNA follows: TGTGCCAGCTCACCGATCTGGGGACAGGGTTACAATGAGCAGTTCTTC.

This chain links TRBV19 with TRBJ1-2; maybe TRBD1 (6 bases). CDR1 is LNHDA and CDR2 is SQIVND in the germline V gene (reference sequence). The CDR3 totals 17 residues. Trimming stripped 3 bases from V and 0 bases from J, with 17 bases between. The CDR3 region has the DNA TGTGCCAGTAGTATCCTGGGGGGGCCAGCCTCTAACTATGGCTACACCTTC. Protein: CASSILGGPASNYGYTF.

The CDR3, as DNA: TGCGCCAGCAGCCAGCCCAACCGGGGATACTATGGCTACACCTTC. Translated: CASSQPNRGYYGYTF. The chain couples TRBV4-1 to TRBJ1-2; no clear D. The V end lost 3 bases, the J end lost 3 bases, and 14 bases lay between the germline ends. The CDR3 is 15 residues long. Germline V gene sequence: CDR1 MGHRA, CDR2 YSYEKL.

The V call is TRBV14, the J call TRBJ2-2; 7 bases fit TRBD1. The V gene end was trimmed by 6 bases and the J gene end by 4 bases; junction bases not matched to a gene: 8. This CDR3 is built from 15 residues. Germline loops: CDR1 SGHDN, CDR2 FVKESK. This CDR3 reads CASRRGTAITGELFF. CDR3 bases: TGTGCCAGCAGACGAGGGACAGCCATCACCGGGGAGCTGTTTTTT.

This chain uses TRBV6-5 with TRBJ2-5; TRBD2 is a possible D gene (5 bases). The CDR3 loop spans 14 amino acids. Germline V gives CDR1 MNHEY, CDR2 SVGAGI. The V gene lost 6 bases and the J gene lost 2 bases, with 13 bases spanning the gap. This CDR3 is CASRWGDTQETQYF. In DNA, the CDR3 is TGTGCCAGCAGGTGGGGAGATACGCAAGAGACCCAGTACTTC.

A note on this clone: This may arise from a read error, as a much more abundant clone is one base away. CDR3 loop: CASSQDRSGGKNEQFF. In DNA form, the CDR3 reads TGTGCCAGCAGCCAAGATCGAAGCGGGGGGAAAAATGAGCAGTTCTTC. The J gene is TRBJ2-1, the V gene TRBV4-2, with 9 bases identical to TRBD2. Germline CDR1 LGHNA, CDR2 YNFKEQ. J lost 7 bases, V lost 0 bases, and 7 bases had no gene match. This CDR3 comprises 16 residues.

The rearrangement uses TRBV2 and TRBJ1-1; 10 bases map to TRBD1. The CDR3 is 13 amino acids. Germline V lookup: CDR1 SNHLY, CDR2 FYNNEI. J was trimmed by 5 bases and V by 5 bases; bases with no gene match: 2. The CDR3 loop is CASSKDRGTEAFF. CDR3 DNA: TGTGCCAGCAGTAAGGACAGGGGGACTGAAGCTTTCTTT.